The rows below give T cell receptor beta chains drawn from one sample of a study of shared clonotypes between healthy human individuals. Some clones are missing from TCRdb's copy, which holds only in-frame ones; the method was immunoSEQ multiplex PCR. The sample carries 2,500,000 or so clones, 93% recorded once. Sequencing input: naive CD4+ T cells from PBMCs. These receptors all stem from a man between 18 and 29 years old in good health. Some clones in this sample may be carry-over from other donors' samples. Each CDR3 is given with its conserved first and last residue. The D gene is left open where the match is weak. Rows give clone size only sometimes, using once, few, many, or a class for an expanded clone.

TRBV5-6	TRBJ2-2	TRBD2	once	TGTGCCAGCAGCTTGGGGCCTAGCGGGGGGAACACCGGGGAGCTGTTTTTT	CASSLGPSGGNTGELFF
TRBV18	TRBJ1-1	-	once	TGTGCCAGCTCACCACCCCGGATCCCTGAAGCTTTCTTT	CASSPPRIPEAFF
TRBV10-1	TRBJ2-3	-	-	TGCGCCAGCAGCGGGGGACGTGGTCGAATTGGGGGAGGAGATACGCAGTATTTT	CASSGGRGRIGGGDTQYF
TRBV7-2	TRBJ2-1	-	-	TGTGCCAGCAGCCTAACCGGGACCTTTAAGGCAAATGAGCAGTTCTTC	CASSLTGTFKANEQFF
TRBV13	TRBJ2-7	TRBD2	-	TGTGCCAGCAGCTTGCACGGGACTAGCGGGTCCTACGAGCAGTACTTC	CASSLHGTSGSYEQYF
TRBV27	TRBJ2-7	-	-	TGTGCCAGCAGTTTCCACCCCGCTTTCTACGAGCAGTACTTC	CASSFHPAFYEQYF
TRBV28	TRBJ2-1	TRBD2	-	TGTGCCAGCAAGTCTAGCGGGAGTCGGGATGAGCAGTTCTTC	CASKSSGSRDEQFF
TRBV6-1	TRBJ1-5	-	-	TGTGCCAGCAGTGGGGGAGGGAATCAGCCCCAGCATTTT	CASSGGGNQPQHF
TRBV14	TRBJ2-5	-	-	TGTGCCAGCAGCCAGAGGGAGACCCAGTACTTC	CASSQRETQYF
TRBV5-6	TRBJ2-3	TRBD2	-	TGTGCCAGCAGTTGTCTTAGCGGGAGGTCTACAGATACGCAGTATTTT	CASSCLSGRSTDTQYF
TRBV9	TRBJ2-1	TRBD2	-	TGTGCCAGCAGCGTCCGCGGGAGTGACTACAATGAGCAGTTCTTC	CASSVRGSDYNEQFF
TRBV29-1	TRBJ1-2	TRBD1	once	TGCAGCGTTGAAGATGGGACAGGAAACTATGGCTACACCTTC	CSVEDGTGNYGYTF
TRBV7-9	TRBJ1-3	-	-	TGTGCCAGCAGCTTAGGGGAGAACACCATATATTTT	CASSLGENTIYF
TRBV28	TRBJ1-5	-	-	TGTGCCAGCAGTTTAACTAGCAATCAGCCCCAGCATTTT	CASSLTSNQPQHF
TRBV5-1	TRBJ2-7	-	-	TGCGCCAGCAGCTGGCCCTCTGGCTCCTACGAGCAGTACTTC	CASSWPSGSYEQYF
TRBV7-2	TRBJ1-2	-	once	TGTGCCAGCAGCCCACAGGGAGCGGACTATGGCTACACCTTC	CASSPQGADYGYTF
TRBV30	TRBJ2-3	-	once	TGTGCCTGGAGTGTACTCGGTTCGGAAACGCAGTATTTT	CAWSVLGSETQYF
TRBV2	TRBJ2-3	TRBD1	-	TGTGCCAGCATGGCCGAGGGGGCATTCACAGATACGCAGTATTTT	CASMAEGAFTDTQYF
TRBV28	TRBJ1-4	TRBD1	-	TGTGCCAGCAGATCCAACCAGGGGGTGAATGAAAAACTGTTTTTT	CASRSNQGVNEKLFF
TRBV27	TRBJ1-1	-	-	TGTGCCAGCAGTTTGGGCCAGAACACTGAAGCTTTCTTT	CASSLGQNTEAFF
TRBV5-1	TRBJ2-5	-	-	TGCGCCAGCAGCTTGCTTGGGGTCGGAGAGACCCAGTACTTC	CASSLLGVGETQYF
TRBV30	TRBJ1-1	TRBD1	few	TGTGCCTGGTACGTCGGAGGGACAGTTGAAGCTTTCTTT	CAWYVGGTVEAFF
TRBV7-9	TRBJ2-3	TRBD2	-	TGTGCCAGCAGCTCTGTCGGGACTAGCGGCGCAGATACGCAGTATTTT	CASSSVGTSGADTQYF
TRBV5-1	TRBJ1-1	-	-	TGCGCCAGCAGCTTGGCGGGGGCGAAGACTGAAGCTTTCTTT	CASSLAGAKTEAFF
TRBV11-2	TRBJ1-4	-	-	TGTGCCAGCAGCTTAATCGGAGCAACTAATGAAAAACTGTTTTTT	CASSLIGATNEKLFF
TRBV6-1	TRBJ1-2	-	-	TGTGCCAGCAGTGAAGAAGCGGCGTTGGGCTCCACGTATAACTATGGCTACACCTTC	CASSEEAALGSTYNYGYTF
TRBV5-1	TRBJ1-6	-	-	TGCGCCAGCAGCTTGGTCGACAGTAATTCACCCCTCCACTTT	CASSLVDSNSPLHF
TRBV15	TRBJ1-4	TRBD1	-	TGTGCCACCAGCAGAGGGACAGGGAGGGAAAAACTGTTTTTT	CATSRGTGREKLFF
TRBV7-8	TRBJ2-7	-	-	TGTGCCAGCAGCTTTCGGCGGGGCGCGAGCTCCTACGAGCAGTACTTC	CASSFRRGASSYEQYF
TRBV5-4	TRBJ2-1	TRBD2	-	TGTGCCAGCAGCTTGGGATTTAACCCGGGACTAGCCCAGAGCAATGAGCAGTTCTTC	CASSLGFNPGLAQSNEQFF
TRBV5-6	TRBJ1-2	TRBD1	-	TGTGCCAGCAGCCTTATTCTGGACAGGGGGCTGTATGGCTACACCTTC	CASSLILDRGLYGYTF
TRBV9	TRBJ2-2	-	-	TGTGCCAGCAGCGTAGAGGGGGGAAGAAGGGAGCTGTTTTTT	CASSVEGGRRELFF
TRBV19	TRBJ2-1	TRBD2	-	TGTGCCAGTAGGCGAGACAAGCTAGCGGGATACAATGAGCAGTTCTTC	CASRRDKLAGYNEQFF
TRBV5-8	TRBJ2-3	-	-	TGTGCCAGCAGCTTGGACAGGGCCACAGATACGCAGTATTTT	CASSLDRATDTQYF
TRBV5-1	TRBJ2-3	-	-	TGCGCCAGCGTCCGGGACACAGCGGCAGATACGCAGTATTTT	CASVRDTAADTQYF
TRBV18	TRBJ2-3	TRBD2	-	TGTGCCAGCTCACCTCTCGGGGGGGCAGTTGCAGATACGCAGTATTTT	CASSPLGGAVADTQYF
TRBV4-1	TRBJ1-2	TRBD1	-	TGCGCCAGCAGCCATCCCGGACAGGGGGCTGGCTACACCTTC	CASSHPGQGAGYTF
TRBV7-6	TRBJ2-1	-	-	TGTGCCAGCAGCTTTCTAGTGAGCGATTACAATGAGCAGTTCTTC	CASSFLVSDYNEQFF
TRBV29-1	TRBJ1-2	-	-	TGCAGCGCCGGAGGGGGTTGGGACTATGGCTACACCTTC	CSAGGGWDYGYTF
TRBV9	TRBJ2-7	TRBD1	few	TGTGCCAGCAGCGTGGGACAGGGGGCCTACGAGCAGTACTTC	CASSVGQGAYEQYF
TRBV10-3	TRBJ2-3	-	-	TGTGCCATCAGTAGGGACCTCGGCACAGATACGCAGTATTTT	CAISRDLGTDTQYF
TRBV5-1	TRBJ1-5	-	-	TGCGCCAGCAGCTTAGGTGGGGGAATGAGCAATCAGCCCCAGCATTTT	CASSLGGGMSNQPQHF
TRBV6-5	TRBJ2-1	TRBD2	-	TGTGCCAGCAGGGATCCGGGACTAGGGAATACTGAGCAGTTCTTC	CASRDPGLGNTEQFF
TRBV7-2	TRBJ1-5	-	-	TGTGCCAGCAGCTCTAGCTCGGGAAACAATCAGCCCCAGCATTTT	CASSSSSGNNQPQHF